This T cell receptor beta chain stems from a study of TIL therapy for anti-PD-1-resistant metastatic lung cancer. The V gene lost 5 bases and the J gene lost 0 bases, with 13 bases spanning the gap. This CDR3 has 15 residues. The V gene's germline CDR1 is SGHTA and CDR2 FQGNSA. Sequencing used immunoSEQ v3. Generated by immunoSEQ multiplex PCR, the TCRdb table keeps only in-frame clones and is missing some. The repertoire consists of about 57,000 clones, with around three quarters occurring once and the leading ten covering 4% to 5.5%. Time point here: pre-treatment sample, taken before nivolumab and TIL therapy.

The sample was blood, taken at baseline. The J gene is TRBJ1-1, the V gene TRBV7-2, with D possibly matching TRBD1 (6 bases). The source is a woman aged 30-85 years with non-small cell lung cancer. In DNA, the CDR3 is TGTGCCAGCAGCCCTAGGACAGCTATGAACACTGAAGCTTTCTTT. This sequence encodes CASSPRTAMNTEAFF.